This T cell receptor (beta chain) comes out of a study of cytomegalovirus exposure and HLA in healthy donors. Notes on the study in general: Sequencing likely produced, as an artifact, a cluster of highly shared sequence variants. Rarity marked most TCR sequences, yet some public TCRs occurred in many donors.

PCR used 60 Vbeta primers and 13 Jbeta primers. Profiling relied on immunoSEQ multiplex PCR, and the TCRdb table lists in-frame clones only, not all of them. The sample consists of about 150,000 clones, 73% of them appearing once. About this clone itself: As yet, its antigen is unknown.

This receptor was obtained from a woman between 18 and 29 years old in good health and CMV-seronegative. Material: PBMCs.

CDR3 bases: TGTGCCAGCAGTTTGACCGGGACTTTCTATGGCTACACCTTC. It encodes CASSLTGTFYGYTF. The V and J genes are TRBV27 and TRBJ1-2; D might be TRBD1 (5 bases). The CDR3 is 14 amino acids. V lost 3 bases, J lost 4 bases, and 12 bases lay in between. The germline CDR1 and CDR2 sequences are MNHEY and SMNVEV (reference sequence).